The 8 T cell receptor beta chains given below trace back to one sample, sequenced in a study of cytomegalovirus exposure and HLA in healthy donors. Sequencing was performed with immunoSEQ multiplex PCR; in TCRdb, only in-frame clones are kept and a portion is missing. Found here are roughly 200,000 clones, 65% to 85% of them singletons; the top ten hold around 2.8%. The material sequenced was PBMCs. Receptor source: a woman under 30 in good health and CMV-seropositive.

This chain connects TRBV11-3 to TRBJ2-3, with TRBD2 identical over 8 bases. Trimming removed 2 bases from V and 1 base from J; junction bases left unmatched: 5. CDR3 length equals 16 residues. Germline assignment: CDR1 SGHNT and CDR2 YENEEA. CDR3 in amino acids: CASSLRAGGGTDTQYF. CDR3 coding DNA: TGTGCCAGCAGCTTAAGGGCCGGGGGGGGCACAGATACGCAGTATTTT.

The V gene is TRBV6-4, the J gene TRBJ2-7, with 7 bases identical to TRBD1. CDR1 is MRHNA and CDR2 is SNTAGT in the germline V gene. The CDR3 is made up of 16 amino acids. V lost 1 base, J lost 3 bases, and 9 bases stayed unmatched. CDR3 sequence: CASSDLAWDSHYEQYF. Here the CDR3 DNA reads TGTGCCAGCAGTGACTTGGCTTGGGACAGCCACTACGAGCAGTACTTC.

V and J are TRBV6-5 and TRBJ2-1, with D perhaps TRBD1 (6 bases). Germline CDR1 reads MNHEY; CDR2 reads SVGAGI. Trimming cost V 7 bases and J 0 bases, with 10 bases left between them. This CDR3 has 14 amino acids. DNA for the CDR3: TGTGCCAGCACCGTGACAGGCTCCTACAATGAGCAGTTCTTC. Its protein product is CASTVTGSYNEQFF.

The chain recombines TRBV7-9 with TRBJ2-3, with 7 bases aligning to TRBD2. The V gene end was trimmed by 1 base and the J gene end by 6 bases; junction bases not matched to a gene: 4. Germline CDR1 SEHNR, CDR2 FQNEAQ (reference sequence). The CDR3 contains 14 residues. CDR3 nucleotides: TGTGCCAGCAGCTTAGGGGGGGGACCTGATACGCAGTATTTT. Its protein is CASSLGGGPDTQYF.

The chain carries TRBV27 and TRBJ2-7; 9 bases match TRBD2. The CDR3 is 18 residues long. V lost 6 bases to trimming and J lost 4 bases; unmatched junction nucleotides: 19. The germline V gene encodes CDR1 MNHEY and CDR2 SMNVEV (reference sequence). The CDR3 bases are TGTGCCAGCAGCCTTAAGGGCGGCGGGGGGGCCAATTGGTACGAGCAGTACTTC. Protein sequence: CASSLKGGGGANWYEQYF.

A single count supports this clone. V gene TRBV2 combines with J gene TRBJ2-5; perhaps TRBD1 as D (6 bases). The CDR3 is made up of 14 amino acids. V gave up 3 bases and J gave up 3 bases, with 11 bases separating them. Germline-derived CDR1 and CDR2 are SNHLY and FYNNEI. The CDR3 DNA sequence: TGTGCCAGCAGTGAGAGGGGGTTAAAAGAGACCCAGTACTTC. Protein: CASSERGLKETQYF.

V gene TRBV19 combines with J gene TRBJ2-1; D not resolved. Trimming cost V 3 bases and J 3 bases, with 9 bases left between them. The CDR3 sequence is 14 residues long. CDR1 LNHDA and CDR2 SQIVND come from the germline V gene (reference sequence). CDR3 protein: CASSIMGSYNEQFF. The CDR3 DNA reads as TGTGCCAGTAGTATCATGGGCAGCTACAATGAGCAGTTCTTC.

The gene calls are TRBV6-5 and TRBJ1-2, with a weak D call TRBD1 (5 bases). Germline CDR1 is MNHEY and CDR2 is SVGAGI. The CDR3 length is 13 residues. Between the trimmed V and J ends, which lost 2 bases and 2 bases, there was a span of 6 bases. In nucleotides, the CDR3 is TGTGCCAGCAGTTACGACAGCAACTATGGCTACACCTTC. Encoded protein: CASSYDSNYGYTF.